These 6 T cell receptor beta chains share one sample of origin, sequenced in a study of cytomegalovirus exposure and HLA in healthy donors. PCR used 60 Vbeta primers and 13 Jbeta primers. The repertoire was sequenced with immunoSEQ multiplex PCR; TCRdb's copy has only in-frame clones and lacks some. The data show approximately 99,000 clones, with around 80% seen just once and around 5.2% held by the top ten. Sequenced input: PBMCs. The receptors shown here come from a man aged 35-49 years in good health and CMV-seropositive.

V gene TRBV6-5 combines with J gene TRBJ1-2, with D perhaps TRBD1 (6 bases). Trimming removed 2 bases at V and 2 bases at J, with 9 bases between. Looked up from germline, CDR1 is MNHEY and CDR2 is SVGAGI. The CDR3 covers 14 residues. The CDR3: CASSYPGQNYGYTF. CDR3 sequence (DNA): TGTGCCAGCAGTTACCCCGGACAGAACTATGGCTACACCTTC.

The CDR3: CASSQDITGLLETQYF. CDR3 DNA sequence: TGTGCCAGCAGCCAAGACATCACAGGCCTACTAGAGACCCAGTACTTC. The genes are TRBV14 and TRBJ2-5; tentative D call: TRBD1 (5 bases). Per the germline V gene, CDR1 is SGHDN and CDR2 is FVKESK. Trimming cost V 0 bases and J 4 bases, with 15 bases left between them. There are 16 residues in the CDR3.

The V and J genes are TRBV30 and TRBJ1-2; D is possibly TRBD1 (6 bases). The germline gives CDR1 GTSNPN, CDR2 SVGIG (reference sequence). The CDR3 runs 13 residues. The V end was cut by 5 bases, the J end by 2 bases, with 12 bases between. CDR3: CAWEGHLNYGYTF. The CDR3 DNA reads TGTGCCTGGGAGGGACATCTAAACTATGGCTACACCTTC.

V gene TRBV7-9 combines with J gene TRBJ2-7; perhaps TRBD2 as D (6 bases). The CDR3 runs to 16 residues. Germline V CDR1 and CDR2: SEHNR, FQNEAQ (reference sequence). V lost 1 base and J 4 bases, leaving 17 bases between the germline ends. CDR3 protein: CASSLGPAGRRYEQYF. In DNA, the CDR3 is TGTGCCAGCAGCTTAGGACCGGCAGGGAGGAGGTACGAGCAGTACTTC.

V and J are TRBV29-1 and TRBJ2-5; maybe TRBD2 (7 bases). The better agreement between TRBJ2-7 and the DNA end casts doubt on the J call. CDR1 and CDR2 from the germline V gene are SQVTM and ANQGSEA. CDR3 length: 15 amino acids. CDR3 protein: CSVAQGGGQAYEQYF. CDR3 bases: TGCAGCGTTGCTCAAGGCGGGGGCCAGGCCTACGAGCAGTACTTC.

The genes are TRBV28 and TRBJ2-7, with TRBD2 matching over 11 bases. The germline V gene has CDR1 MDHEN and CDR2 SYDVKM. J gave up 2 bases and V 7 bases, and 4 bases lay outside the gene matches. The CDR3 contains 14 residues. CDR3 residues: CASNLAGGPYEQYF. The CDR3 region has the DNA TGTGCCAGCAACCTAGCGGGAGGTCCCTACGAGCAGTACTTC.